These 17 T cell receptor beta chains originate from one sample sequenced in a study of T cell changes during pregnancy in multiple sclerosis (dated by TCRdb to the late 2010s). The library was obtained by the immunoSEQ multiplex PCR assay. TCRdb holds this immuneACCESS table with in-frame rearrangements only. Some clones are missing; in checked studies, unresolved V genes explain under half, and the rest has no known cause. The sample includes 10,000 to 15,000 clones, with around 94% observed a single time. The ten top clones hold around 0.28% of the sample. Sequenced material: CD4+ T cells from peripheral blood mononuclear cells, taken before pregnancy. The source of these receptors is a female donor with multiple sclerosis, enrolled in a pregnancy study.

This clone was observed a single time. The gene calls are TRBV6-1 and TRBJ1-4; 10 positions agree with TRBD1. The germline V gene encodes CDR1 MNHNS and CDR2 SASEGT. The V segment lost 5 bases and the J segment 5 bases; nucleotides outside the gene matches: 5. This CDR3 comprises 15 residues. The CDR3 is CASSPQTGGNEKLFF. Here the CDR3 DNA reads TGTGCCAGCAGTCCTCAGACAGGGGGCAATGAAAAACTGTTTTTT.

The chain joins TRBV18 to TRBJ1-2; D uncertain. The germline CDR1 and CDR2 sequences are KGHSH and LQKENI. The CDR3 length is 11 residues. The V gene lost 5 bases and the J gene lost 8 bases, with 9 bases spanning the gap. The CDR3 DNA reads TGTGCCAGCTCAATCTCCGAGGGCTACACCTTC. Amino acids: CASSISEGYTF.

The rearrangement joins TRBV6-5 to TRBJ2-7, with TRBD2 identical over 7 bases. Losses at the gene ends were 6 bases for V and 1 base for J; bases not matched to a gene: 6. The CDR3 is 14 amino acids. Per the germline V gene, CDR1 is MNHEY and CDR2 is SVGAGI. The CDR3 spells CASSPAGGSYEQYF. The DNA of the CDR3 is TGTGCCAGCAGCCCGGCCGGGGGGTCCTACGAGCAGTACTTC.

The count of this clone is one. The rearrangement links TRBV7-9 to TRBJ1-2; D unresolved. Trimming took off 1 base at V and 4 bases at J, with 10 bases between the two ends. Germline CDR1 SEHNR, CDR2 FQNEAQ (reference sequence). The CDR3 is 14 amino acids. CDR3 nucleotide sequence: TGTGCCAGCAGCTTAGGTCGACGGAGCTATGGCTACACCTTC. Protein sequence: CASSLGRRSYGYTF. Combining the CDR3 with reference TRBV7-9 and TRBJ1-2 gives the whole variable domain DTGVSQNPRHKITKRGQNVTFRCDPISEHNRLYWYRQTLGQGPEFLTYFQNEAQLEKSRLLSDRFSAERPKGSFSTLEIQRTEQGDSAMYLCASSLGRRSYGYTFGSGTRLTVV.

This clone was detected once. The V call is TRBV2, the J call TRBJ2-5; 8 nucleotides match TRBD2. This CDR3 contains 14 residues. Germline assignment: CDR1 SNHLY and CDR2 FYNNEI. V shed 6 bases and J 5 bases; nucleotides not matched to a gene: 8. In nucleotides, the CDR3 is TGTGCCAGCAGCACCGGGACTAGTCGTGAGACCCAGTACTTC. This sequence encodes CASSTGTSRETQYF.

This sequence joins TRBV19 and TRBJ1-5; 9 bases line up with TRBD1. Per the germline V gene, CDR1 is LNHDA and CDR2 is SQIVND (reference sequence). The junction had 10 bases not matched to a gene; V was cut back by 9 bases and J by 7 bases. This CDR3 has 14 amino acids. The CDR3 loop is CASQQGAKGQPQHF. The DNA of the CDR3 is TGTGCCAGCCAACAGGGGGCGAAGGGCCAGCCCCAGCATTTT.

The chain recombines TRBV6-1 with TRBJ1-6; the D is unclear. Germline CDR1 reads MNHNS; CDR2 reads SASEGT. The CDR3 is 14 residues long. Trimming removed 7 bases at V and 2 bases at J, with 9 bases between. The CDR3 sequence is CASTGRTYNSPLHF. The CDR3 DNA is TGTGCCAGCACTGGCAGGACCTATAATTCACCCCTCCACTTT.

This chain links TRBV5-1 with TRBJ2-7; 7 bases are shared with TRBD1. V was pared by 4 bases and J by 7 bases, with 8 bases of the junction left unmatched. CDR1 and CDR2 (germline): SGHRS, YFSETQ. The CDR3 consists of 13 residues. CDR3: CASSVDRAGEQYF. The CDR3 DNA sequence: TGCGCCAGCAGCGTAGACAGGGCAGGAGAGCAGTACTTC.

The chain couples TRBV6-5 to TRBJ2-5; TRBD1 matches at 11 bases. The CDR3 loop spans 16 amino acids. Germline CDR1 reads MNHEY; CDR2 reads SVGAGI. J gave up 1 base and V 2 bases, and 3 bases lay outside the gene matches. The CDR3 DNA follows: TGTGCCAGCAGTTACCGGGACAGGGGGACCCAAGAGACCCAGTACTTC. Translating gives CASSYRDRGTQETQYF.

This chain links TRBV7-2 with TRBJ2-6; D ambiguous. CDR1 is SGHTA and CDR2 is FQGNSA in the germline V gene. Trimming stripped 5 bases from V and 2 bases from J, with 10 bases between. This CDR3 has 15 amino acids. The CDR3 loop reads CASSPQVAGANVLTF. CDR3 sequence (DNA): TGTGCCAGCAGCCCTCAGGTGGCTGGGGCCAACGTCCTGACTTTC.

The chain recombines TRBV7-2 with TRBJ1-1; 9 bases are a match to TRBD1. V was clipped by 5 bases and J by 6 bases; unmatched bases: 7. The CDR3 sequence is 14 residues long. CDR1 and CDR2 (germline): SGHTA, FQGNSA. DNA for the CDR3: TGTGCCAGCAGCCTACGGACAGGGGCCCCTGAAGCTTTCTTT. Amino acid sequence: CASSLRTGAPEAFF.

The genes are TRBV7-6 and TRBJ1-1; 10 bases match TRBD1. Germline values: CDR1 SGHVS, CDR2 FNYEAQ. V shed 2 bases, J shed 1 base, and the junction held 10 bases outside the gene matches. The CDR3 is made up of 18 amino acids. The CDR3 DNA reads as TGTGCCAGCAGCTTAATTGGGACAGGGGATTTGGCGAACACTGAAGCTTTCTTT. This translates into CASSLIGTGDLANTEAFF.

The V and J genes are TRBV10-3 and TRBJ2-7; 10 nucleotides align to TRBD1. With V trimmed by 10 bases and J by 4 bases, 13 bases remained unmatched. Germline assignment: CDR1 ENHRY and CDR2 SYGVKD. The length of the CDR3 is 15 residues. Written as DNA, the CDR3 is TGTGCCACCGGAAAGGATGGGACAGGGGTTTACGAGCAGTACTTC. It specifies CATGKDGTGVYEQYF.

In its sample, this clone was seen a few times. The chain couples TRBV4-1 to TRBJ1-6, with D possibly being TRBD1 (6 bases). Germline CDR1 is MGHRA and CDR2 is YSYEKL. The CDR3 has 13 amino acids. V was cut by 6 bases and J by 9 bases, with 12 bases left in between. CDR3 protein: CASSSTGISPLHF. CDR3 coding DNA: TGCGCCAGCAGTTCCACAGGGATTTCACCCCTCCACTTT.

The gene calls are TRBV14 and TRBJ1-6; TRBD1 is a possible D gene (5 bases). Germline CDR1 and CDR2: SGHDN and FVKESK. CDR3 length: 19 amino acids. The V end lost 1 base, the J end lost 6 bases, and 22 bases lay between the germline ends. CDR3 in amino acids: CASSQGFQLRGWPNSPLHF. Here the CDR3 DNA reads TGTGCCAGCAGCCAAGGATTCCAACTCCGGGGGTGGCCTAATTCACCCCTCCACTTT.

The chain employs TRBV29-1 and TRBJ2-7; 9 bases match TRBD2. The CDR3 totals 13 residues. Germline-derived CDR1 and CDR2 are SQVTM and ANQGSEA. Germline trimming cut 6 bases from V and 1 base from J; bases unmatched to any gene: 4. Here the CDR3 reads CSVRRGGSYEQYF. The CDR3 nucleotides read TGCAGCGTCAGGCGGGGGGGTTCCTACGAGCAGTACTTC.

This clone was observed a handful of times. V gene TRBV5-1 combines with J gene TRBJ1-2, with 7 positions matching TRBD1. The CDR3 is 15 amino acids. From germline, CDR1 is SGHRS and CDR2 YFSETQ. Losses at the gene ends were 0 bases for V and 2 bases for J; bases not matched to a gene: 4. Here the CDR3 DNA reads TGCGCCAGCAGCTTGGCGGGACAGCAGAACTATGGCTACACCTTC. Protein: CASSLAGQQNYGYTF.